The present TCR beta chain was sequenced within a study of blood T cell repertoires in COVID-19. Across the whole study: Sites across the United States, Italy and Spain contributed samples from acute and convalescent COVID-19. T cells, B-cell-depleted T cells, or PBMCs supplied cDNA or gDNA.

Source study methods: Reference gene primers were amplified, and this amplification served to estimate nucleated cell counts. Assay used: immunoSEQ multiplex PCR; TCRdb lists only in-frame clones, some missing. Clonal size and the V and J genes are those of that table, whereas D and trimming came from the DNA. In the table there are roughly 140,000 clones, more than 80% of which are singletons. Sample: peripheral blood. This TCR derives from a woman older than 75 in a cohort sampled during active or convalescent COVID-19.

The CDR3 loop is CASSPPGGTISYNEQFF. The DNA for the CDR3 is TGTGCCAGCTCACCACCGGGGGGGACAATTTCCTACAATGAGCAGTTCTTC. V is TRBV18 and J is TRBJ2-1; weak D call: TRBD2 (7 bases). V was shortened by 0 bases and J by 1 base, with 13 bases between the two germline ends. The germline CDR1 and CDR2 sequences are KGHSH and LQKENI. The CDR3 length is 17 residues.